This T cell receptor (beta chain) originates from a study of blood T cell repertoires in COVID-19. Across the whole study: Acute and convalescent COVID-19 samples came from the United States, Italy and Spain. T cells, B-cell-depleted T cells, or PBMCs provided the cDNA or gDNA that served as material.

The V gene lost 2 bases and the J gene lost 4 bases, with 15 bases spanning the gap. Per the germline V gene, CDR1 is MGHRA and CDR2 is YSYEKL. The CDR3 is 16 residues long. TCRdb's copy holds only in-frame clones and misses some; the assay was immunoSEQ multiplex PCR. In the table there are about 230,000 clones, more than 65% of which are singletons. The rearrangement joins TRBV4-1 to TRBJ1-3, with D perhaps matching TRBD1 (5 bases). The material sequenced was peripheral blood. This receptor was obtained from a man aged 45-65 years with active or convalescent COVID-19. CDR3 amino acids: CASSQSGGIRGNTIYF. For the CDR3, the DNA is TGCGCCAGCAGCCAAAGCGGGGGAATTAGGGGAAACACCATATATTTT.